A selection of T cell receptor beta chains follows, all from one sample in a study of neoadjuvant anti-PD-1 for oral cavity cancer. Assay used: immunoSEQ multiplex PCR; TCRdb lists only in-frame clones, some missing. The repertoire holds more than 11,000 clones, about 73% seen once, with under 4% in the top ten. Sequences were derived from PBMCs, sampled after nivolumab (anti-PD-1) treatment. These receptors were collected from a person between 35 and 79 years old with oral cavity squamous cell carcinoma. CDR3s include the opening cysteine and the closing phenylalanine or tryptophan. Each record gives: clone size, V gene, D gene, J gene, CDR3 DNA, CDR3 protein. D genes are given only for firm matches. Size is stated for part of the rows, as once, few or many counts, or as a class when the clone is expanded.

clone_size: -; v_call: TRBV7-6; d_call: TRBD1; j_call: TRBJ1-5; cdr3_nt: TGTGCCAGCAGCCCCCGGGGGATAGGGGGCATCAATCAGCCCCAGCATTTT; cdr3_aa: CASSPRGIGGINQPQHF
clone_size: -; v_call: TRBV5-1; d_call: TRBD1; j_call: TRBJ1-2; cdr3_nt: TGCGCCAGCAGCTTGGGGACAGGGGATGGCTACACCTTC; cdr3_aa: CASSLGTGDGYTF
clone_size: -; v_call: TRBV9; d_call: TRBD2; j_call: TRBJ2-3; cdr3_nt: TGTGCCAGCAGCGTAGCCCCTAGCGGGGCAGATACGCAGTATTTT; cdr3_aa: CASSVAPSGADTQYF
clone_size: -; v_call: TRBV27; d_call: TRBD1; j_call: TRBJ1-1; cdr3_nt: TGTGCCAGCAGTTTATTTGGGGAACAGGGGGCAGGGAACACTGAAGCTTTCTTT; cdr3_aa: CASSLFGEQGAGNTEAFF
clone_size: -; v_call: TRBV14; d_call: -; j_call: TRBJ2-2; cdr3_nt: TGTGCCAGCAGCCAAAGCTACAACACCGGGGAGCTGTTTTTT; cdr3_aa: CASSQSYNTGELFF
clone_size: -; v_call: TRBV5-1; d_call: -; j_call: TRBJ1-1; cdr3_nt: TGCGCCAGCAGCTTGGGGGGCACTCCTGAAGCTTTCTTT; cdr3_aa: CASSLGGTPEAFF
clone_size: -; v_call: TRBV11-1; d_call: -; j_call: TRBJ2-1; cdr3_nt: TGTGCCAGCAGCTTGTGGGAGAGTGAGCAGTTCTTC; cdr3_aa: CASSLWESEQFF
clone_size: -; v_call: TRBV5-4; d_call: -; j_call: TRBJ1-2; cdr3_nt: TGTGCCAGCAGCCTAACAGGGAACGGCTACACCTTC; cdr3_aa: CASSLTGNGYTF
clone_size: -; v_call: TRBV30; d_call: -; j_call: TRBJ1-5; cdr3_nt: TGTGCCTGGAGGGCGACAGGACTCCCGAATCAGCCCCAGCATTTT; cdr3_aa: CAWRATGLPNQPQHF
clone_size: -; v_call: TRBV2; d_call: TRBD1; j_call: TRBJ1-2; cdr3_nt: TGTGCCAGCAGTGAAACGAGGGGGCCCGACGGCTACACCTTC; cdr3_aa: CASSETRGPDGYTF
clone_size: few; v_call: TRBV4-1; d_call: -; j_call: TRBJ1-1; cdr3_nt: TGCGCCAGCAGCCCCGGAGGCCAGGTGGCCACTGAAGCTTTCTTT; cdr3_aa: CASSPGGQVATEAFF
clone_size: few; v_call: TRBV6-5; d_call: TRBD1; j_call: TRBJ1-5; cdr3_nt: TGTGCCAGCAGTTCGGGACAGACCTTCAATCAGCCCCAGCATTTT; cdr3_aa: CASSSGQTFNQPQHF
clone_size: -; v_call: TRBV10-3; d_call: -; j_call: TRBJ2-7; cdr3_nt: TGTGCCATCAGCTATGACACCTACGAGCAGTACTTC; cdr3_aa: CAISYDTYEQYF
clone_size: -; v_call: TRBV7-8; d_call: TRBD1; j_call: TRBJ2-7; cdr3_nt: TGTGCCAGCAAATTAGGGACAGGAGACTACGAGCAGTACTTC; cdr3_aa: CASKLGTGDYEQYF
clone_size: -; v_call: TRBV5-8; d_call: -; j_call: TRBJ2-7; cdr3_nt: TGTGCCAGCAGCTTGGGGCAGGGATCCTACGAGCAGTACTTC; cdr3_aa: CASSLGQGSYEQYF
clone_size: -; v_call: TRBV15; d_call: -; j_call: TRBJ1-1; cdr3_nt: TGTGCCACCAGCAGAGCTGTAGGGGCTGTTGAAGCTTTCTTT; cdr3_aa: CATSRAVGAVEAFF
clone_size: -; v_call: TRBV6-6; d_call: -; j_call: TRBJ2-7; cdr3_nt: TGTGCCAGCAGCAACGACGGACGGGGAACCTACGAGCAGTACTTC; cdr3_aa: CASSNDGRGTYEQYF